This T cell receptor beta chain is drawn from a study of blood T cell repertoires in COVID-19 (dated by TCRdb to the early 2020s). For the study in its entirety: Samples from collaborators originated in the United States, Italy and Spain and spanned both the acute and convalescent phases of COVID-19. Subjects who had been exposed to COVID-19, were actively infected with it, or had recovered from it provided the deeply sampled blood TCRbeta repertoires that made up the dataset. The repertoires were made available in a free public database intended to serve as a resource for research on the immune response to SARS-CoV-2. The samples were drawn from two sources: the first 160 participants of the ongoing ImmuneRACE study, and 1,000 to 1,500 subjects contributed by 6 global collaborators. Sample metadata almost always included a de-identified subject ID, COVID-19 status, age in years and sex. Where available, HLA class I and class II types were taken from metadata supplied by the sample provider and were not determined by assay-based typing. The prospective study material was composed of cDNA or gDNA derived from T cells, B-cell-depleted T cells, or PBMCs. Broader findings and caveats from the paper: The quantity of clinical and demographic metadata differed by source and by participant and was supplied without curation.

With regard to this clone: Its antigen is still unknown. Base qualities were left out, and no much larger clone turns up one base away.

TCRbeta CDR3 regions were amplified from genomic DNA by means of the immunoSEQ Assay, a bias-controlled multiplex PCR. The authors' pipeline ran thus. Nucleated cell counts per sample were estimated from amplification of reference gene primers within the assay. To quantify the absolute abundance of each unique TCRbeta CDR3 rearrangement, sequence reads were collapsed and filtered. For each sample, productive Simpson clonality was calculated as the square root of Simpson's diversity index over productive rearrangements. TCRdb re-hosts the immuneACCESS table, in-frame sequences only. Its copies lack some clones; in the studies checked, an unresolved V gene accounts for under half of them, and the cause for the rest is not known. Clone size and the V and J calls come from that table; the DNA yielded D and trimming. This sample holds fewer than 70,000 clones; around 78% were observed only once. The top ten clones comprise around 5% of the sample.

Whole blood was collected in K2EDTA tubes by collaborating institutions according to the institutions' own protocols. For TCRbeta analysis, collaborators shipped samples as frozen whole blood, isolated PBMCs, or DNA extracted from either of those sample types. The TCR originated in a human donor in a cohort sampled during active COVID-19. Material for sequencing was peripheral blood.

Read as DNA, the sequence is TGCAGTGCTAGTGGTCCGACTAGCGGGAGTTACCAAGAGACCCAGTACTTC. Its amino acids are CSASGPTSGSYQETQYF. The chain is assembled from TRBV20-1 and TRBJ2-5; 12 bases in the middle match TRBD2. Trimmed from V: 3 bases; trimmed from J: 0 bases; junction bases lacking a gene match: 8. CDR3 length: 17 amino acids, cysteine to phenylalanine. Only CDR3 DNA is held: 51 bases, read in frame from base 1. Sequences DFQATT (CDR1) and SNEGSKA (CDR2) are obtained from the germline V gene (reference sequence).